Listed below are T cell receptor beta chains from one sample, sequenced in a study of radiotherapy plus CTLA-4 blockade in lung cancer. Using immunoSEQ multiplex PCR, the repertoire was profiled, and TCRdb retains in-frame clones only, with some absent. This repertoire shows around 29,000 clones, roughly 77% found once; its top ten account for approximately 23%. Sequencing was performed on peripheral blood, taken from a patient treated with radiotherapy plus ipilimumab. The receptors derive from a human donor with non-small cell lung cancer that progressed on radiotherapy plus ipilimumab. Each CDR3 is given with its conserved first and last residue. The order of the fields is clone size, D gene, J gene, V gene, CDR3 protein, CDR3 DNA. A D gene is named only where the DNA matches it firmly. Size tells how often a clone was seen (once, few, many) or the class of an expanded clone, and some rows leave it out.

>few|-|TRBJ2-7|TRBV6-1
CASRITAGHEQYF
TGTGCCAGCAGGATAACCGCGGGCCACGAGCAGTACTTC
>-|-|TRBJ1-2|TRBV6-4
CASSEQAGRLGGYTF
TGTGCCAGCAGTGAGCAAGCAGGGAGGCTGGGAGGCTACACCTTC
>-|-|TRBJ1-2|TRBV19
CASSTNRAATF
TGTGCCAGTAGTACAAACAGGGCTGCAACCTTC
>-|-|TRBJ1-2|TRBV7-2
CASSPRLSAFNYGYTF
TGTGCCAGCAGCCCCCGACTCAGCGCATTCAACTATGGCTACACCTTC
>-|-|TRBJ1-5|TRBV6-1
CASSEIGGYSNQPQHF
TGTGCCAGCAGTGAAATCGGCGGGTATAGCAATCAGCCCCAGCATTTT
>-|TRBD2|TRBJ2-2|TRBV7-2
CASSSTSGGTGELFF
TGTGCCAGCAGCTCTACTAGCGGCGGTACCGGGGAGCTGTTTTTT
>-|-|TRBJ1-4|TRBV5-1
CASSLGSGSEKLFF
TGCGCCAGCAGCTTGGGGTCGGGAAGTGAAAAACTGTTTTTT
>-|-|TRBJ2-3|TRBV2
CASLLVTSDTQYF
TGTGCCAGTTTACTAGTTACCTCAGATACGCAGTATTTT
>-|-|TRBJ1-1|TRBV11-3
CASSSPRTAEAFF
TGTGCCAGCAGCTCCCCGAGAACCGCTGAAGCTTTCTTT
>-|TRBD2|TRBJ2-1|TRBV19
CASSIGGGGWNEQFF
TGTGCCAGTAGTATAGGCGGGGGGGGTTGGAATGAGCAGTTCTTC